Following are 24 T cell receptor beta chains from one sample sequenced in a study of T cells in Graves' hyperthyroidism and ophthalmopathy. RNA transcripts provided the source from which TCR beta CDR3 regions were amplified. First-round RT-PCR of the TCR CDR3 relied on the HTBI primer set. TCRdb reprocessed the multiplex PCR reads via MiXCR and lists one record per CDR3 protein. The sample yields approximately 590,000 distinct CDR3 sequences, about 15% seen once. The sample consisted of blood. The receptors originated from a woman under 40 with Graves' hyperthyroidism.

This clonotype has at least ten counts. The rearrangement joins TRBV7-2 to TRBJ2-5; D may match TRBD1 or TRBD2 (5 bases each). V lost 7 bases to trimming and J lost 8 bases, with 11 bases between them. CDR1 and CDR2 (germline): SGHTA, FQGNSA. The CDR3 consists of 11 residues. The CDR3 loop reads CASIERGTQYF. The CDR3 nucleotides are TGTGCCAGCATAGAGAGGGGAACCCAGTACTTC.

This clonotype has a handful of counts. Its ends do not fully match the called genes, so a read error is possible. This chain links TRBV7-9 with TRBJ2-1, with 7 bases lining up with TRBD2. Looked up from germline, CDR1 is SEHNR and CDR2 is FQNEAQ (reference sequence). The CDR3 extends over 13 amino acids. Here the CDR3 DNA reads TGTGCCAGCAACTTAATGGCGGGGGATGAGCAGTTCTTC. Its translation is CASNLMAGDEQFF.

This clonotype was found many times. V usage is TRBV12-3 or TRBV12-4 and J usage is TRBJ1-5, with a tentative D call TRBD1 (6 bases). The CDR3 runs 17 residues. Trimming removed 5 bases at V and 0 bases at J, with 17 bases between. The CDR3 spells CASSRGTGPFSNQPQHF. The CDR3 nucleotides read TGTGCCAGCAGTAGGGGGACCGGCCCATTTAGCAATCAGCCCCAGCATTTT.

This clonotype was seen ten or more times. This chain connects TRBV18 to TRBJ1-1; D call uncertain. V was trimmed by 4 bases and J by 1 base, leaving 7 bases between them. Per the germline V gene, CDR1 is KGHSH and CDR2 is LQKENI. The CDR3 loop spans 13 amino acids. The CDR3 is CASSQTENTEAFF. CDR3 nucleotide sequence: TGTGCCAGCTCACAGACGGAGAACACTGAAGCTTTCTTT.

The chain recombines TRBV5-1 with TRBJ2-3, with D possibly matching TRBD2 (6 bases). CDR1 and CDR2 (germline): SGHRS, YFSETQ. This CDR3 is built from 14 residues. V gave up 7 bases and J gave up 0 bases, with 12 bases separating them. The CDR3 bases are TGCGCCAGCGGCCGGGAGTTTAGCACAGATACGCAGTATTTT. It translates to CASGREFSTDTQYF. Looking up the rest from reference TRBV5-1 and TRBJ2-3 gives the full variable domain: KAGVTQTPRYLIKTRGQQVTLSCSPISGHRSVSWYQQTPGQGLQFLFEYFSETQRNKGNFPGRFSGRQFSNSRSEMNVSTLELGDSALYLCASGREFSTDTQYFGPGTRLTVL.

The table lists this clonotype with a few counts. V gene TRBV27 combines with J gene TRBJ1-1; 7 bases align to TRBD1. Germline CDR1 reads MNHEY; CDR2 reads SMNVEV (reference sequence). The CDR3 length is 13 residues. Trimming removed 6 bases from V and 2 bases from J; junction bases left unmatched: 3. This CDR3 is CASRRDSNTEAFF. The CDR3 DNA follows: TGTGCCAGCAGGCGGGACAGTAACACTGAAGCTTTCTTT.

CDR3 in DNA: TGCGCCAGCAGCCAACAAATCGCGAACACCGGGGAGCTGTTTTTT. It is translated as CASSQQIANTGELFF. V gene TRBV4-3 combines with J gene TRBJ2-2, with D unresolved. Germline assignment: CDR1 LGHNA and CDR2 YSLEER. V was clipped by 2 bases and J by 0 bases, with 7 bases between them. CDR3 length equals 15 residues.

This clonotype was seen repeatedly, ten times or more. V is TRBV28 and J is TRBJ2-7; the D is unclear. Trimming removed 5 bases at V and 5 bases at J, with 10 bases between. Germline CDR1 MDHEN, CDR2 SYDVKM. CDR3 length: 12 residues. CDR3 coding DNA: TGTGCCAGCAGTGGTACCCATGACGAGCAGTACTTC. Its protein is CASSGTHDEQYF. The variable domain in full, completed from reference TRBV28 and TRBJ2-7, reads DVKVTQSSRYLVKRTGEKVFLECVQDMDHENMFWYRQDPGLGLRLIYFSYDVKMKEKGDIPEGYSVSREKKERFSLILESASTNQTSMYLCASSGTHDEQYFGPGTRLTVT.

The chain links TRBV12-5 to TRBJ2-1, with 15 bases lining up with TRBD2. The CDR3 spans 16 residues. Trimming took 4 bases from V and 9 from J; bases not matched to a gene: 7. Germline assignment: CDR1 LGHNT and CDR2 FRNRAP. The CDR3 sequence: CASGWTSGRANSEQFF. The CDR3 nucleotides are TGTGCTAGTGGTTGGACTAGCGGGAGGGCGAATAGTGAGCAGTTCTTC.

Only a few counts were recorded for this clonotype. The genes are TRBV6-5 and TRBJ2-4, with TRBD2 matching 7 bases. Trimming removed 2 bases from V and 2 bases from J; junction bases left unmatched: 6. The CDR3 covers 16 residues. Germline V gene data show CDR1 as MNHEY and CDR2 as SVGAGI. The CDR3 bases are TGTGCCAGCAGTTACCGCACCGGGAGGACCAAAAACATTCAGTACTTC. Protein product: CASSYRTGRTKNIQYF.

This CDR3 is CASSLLGTSGNTGELFF. The CDR3 DNA reads as TGTGCCAGCAGCCTTCTAGGGACTAGCGGGAACACCGGGGAGCTGTTTTTT. J is TRBJ2-2 and V is TRBV4-2; TRBD2 aligns across 11 bases. The CDR3 is 17 amino acids. The trim removed 4 bases at V and 1 base at J, leaving 5 bases unmatched. Per the germline V gene, CDR1 is LGHNA and CDR2 is YNFKEQ.

V is TRBV7-2 and J is TRBJ2-1; TRBD1 matches at 10 bases. The CDR3 is 15 residues long. The V segment lost 5 bases and the J segment 9 bases; nucleotides outside the gene matches: 10. Germline V gene data show CDR1 as SGHTA and CDR2 as FQGNSA. CDR3 sequence (DNA): TGTGCCAGCAGCGCCCGGGACAGGGGAGTCGTTGAGCAGTTCTTC. Translating it yields CASSARDRGVVEQFF. The full variable domain, with the rest looked up from reference TRBV7-2 and TRBJ2-1, is GAGVSQSPSNKVTEKGKDVELRCDPISGHTALYWYRQSLGQGLEFLIYFQGNSAPDKSGLPSDRFSAERTGGSVSTLTIQRTQQEDSAVYLCASSARDRGVVEQFFGPGTRLTVL.

This clonotype was found a few times. The V call is TRBV6-1, the J call TRBJ2-5, with TRBD1 as a possible D gene (5 bases). The germline V gene encodes CDR1 MNHNS and CDR2 SASEGT. This CDR3 is 13 amino acids long. Trimming took 6 bases from V and 3 from J, leaving 11 bases between them. This chain's CDR3 is CASSDSPEETQYF. The CDR3 DNA is TGTGCCAGCAGCGACAGTCCGGAAGAGACCCAGTACTTC.

For this clonotype: A much bigger clone sits one base away, suggesting this may be a read error. The chain is built from TRBV2 and TRBJ1-4; 8 bases agree with TRBD1. The ends lost 7 bases at V and 3 bases at J; junction bases unmatched: 7. The CDR3 has 15 amino acids. The germline V gene encodes CDR1 SNHLY and CDR2 FYNNEI. The CDR3 DNA is TGTGCCAGCACTCCTATGGGACAGGCTAATGAAAAACTGTTTTTT. It codes for CASTPMGQANEKLFF.

The chain links TRBV6-2 or TRBV6-3 to TRBJ1-6; D not certain. Germline CDR1 and CDR2: MNHEY and SVGEGT. CDR3 size: 18 residues. The V gene lost 0 bases and the J gene lost 0 bases, with 12 bases spanning the gap. For the CDR3, the DNA is TGTGCCAGCAGTTACTCGAGTGGGTCCAGCTCCTATAATTCACCCCTCCACTTT. Amino acid sequence: CASSYSSGSSSYNSPLHF.

The chain combines TRBV6-9 with TRBJ2-7; D unresolved. The germline CDR1 and CDR2 sequences are MNHGY and SVAAGI. The CDR3 totals 16 residues. Trimming stripped 3 bases from V and 0 bases from J, with 15 bases between. CDR3 sequence: CASSYLMGQVSYEQYF. Written as DNA, the CDR3 is TGTGCCAGCAGTTACTTAATGGGCCAGGTCTCCTACGAGCAGTACTTC.

There are many counts of this clonotype. This sequence joins TRBV2 and TRBJ2-7; no definite D call. Germline CDR1 reads SNHLY; CDR2 reads FYNNEI. The CDR3 has 12 amino acids. V lost 4 bases and J 5 bases, leaving 9 bases between the germline ends. The CDR3 DNA is TGTGCCAGCAGTGTAGGATTTAACGAGCAGTACTTC. It yields the protein CASSVGFNEQYF.

This chain uses TRBV28 with TRBJ2-7; the D gene is possibly TRBD2 (6 bases). V shed 2 bases and J shed 0 bases, with 11 bases lying between them. Germline CDR1 is MDHEN and CDR2 is SYDVKM. CDR3 length equals 15 residues. CDR3 sequence: CASSLRGMSSYEQYF. DNA of the CDR3: TGTGCCAGCAGTTTACGGGGGATGAGCTCCTACGAGCAGTACTTC.

Details on this clonotype: A single base separates this from a much larger clone, so it may be a read error. The chain employs TRBV5-6 and TRBJ2-5; no reliable D call. The CDR3 is 13 amino acids. Looked up from germline, CDR1 is SGHDT and CDR2 is YYEEEE. This chain's CDR3 is CASGLESLETQYF. The CDR3 DNA sequence: TGTGCCAGCGGCTTGGAATCTCTTGAGACCCAGTACTTC.

Ten or more counts support this clonotype. The rearrangement joins TRBV7-9 to TRBJ2-7, with D hard to call. Trimming took 0 bases from V and 3 from J, leaving 9 bases between them. Germline CDR1 and CDR2: SEHNR and FQNEAQ (reference sequence). This CDR3 comprises 14 residues. This CDR3 reads CASSLAFKDYEQYF. The CDR3, as DNA: TGTGCCAGCAGCTTAGCGTTCAAGGACTACGAGCAGTACTTC. The full variable domain, rest sourced from reference TRBV7-9 and TRBJ2-7, is DTGVSQNPRHKITKRGQNVTFRCDPISEHNRLYWYRQTLGQGPEFLTYFQNEAQLEKSRLLSDRFSAERPKGSFSTLEIQRTEQGDSAMYLCASSLAFKDYEQYFGPGTRLTVT.

This clonotype was detected only a few times. The J gene is TRBJ1-1, the V gene TRBV30, with unresolved D. The CDR3 length is 15 residues. The V and J ends lost 0 bases and 0 bases respectively, with 11 bases between them. Looked up from germline, CDR1 is GTSNPN and CDR2 is SVGIG (reference sequence). Here the CDR3 reads CAWSVGNAMNTEAFF. Here the CDR3 DNA reads TGTGCCTGGAGTGTAGGTAACGCGATGAACACTGAAGCTTTCTTT.

This clonotype was seen many times. CDR3 sequence (DNA): TGTGCCAGCAGTTTAATTGGACAGGGATCCTACAATGAGCAGTTCTTC. It codes for CASSLIGQGSYNEQFF. The chain joins TRBV28 to TRBJ2-1; TRBD1 agrees at 8 bases. J was trimmed by 1 base and V by 2 bases; bases with no gene match: 4. CDR3 length: 16 amino acids. In germline, CDR1 is MDHEN, CDR2 SYDVKM.

This clonotype was seen repeatedly, ten times or more. The chain employs TRBV2 and TRBJ1-2, with no clear D. The V and J ends lost 6 bases and 6 bases respectively, with 11 bases between them. The CDR3 runs to 12 residues. CDR1 and CDR2 (germline): SNHLY, FYNNEI. In DNA, the CDR3 is TGTGCCAGCAGGGATTACAAGGATGGCTACACCTTC. It encodes CASRDYKDGYTF.

V gene TRBV7-3 combines with J gene TRBJ2-7, with a tentative D call TRBD2 (5 bases). In germline, CDR1 is SGHTA, CDR2 FQGTGA. The V end lost 6 bases, the J end lost 3 bases, and 9 bases lay between the germline ends. The CDR3 contains 12 residues. Here the CDR3 DNA reads TGTGCCAGCAGGAAACGGGACTACGAGCAGTACTTC. Translated, it gives CASRKRDYEQYF.